There are a few counts of the clone carrying this T cell receptor (beta chain). Co-extracting RNA and DNA was done with about 17-30 mg of unsorted bulk tissue as input. Subjects presented with primary liver carcinoma managed by surgical resection. CDR1 is SGHVS, CDR2 FQNEAQ, per germline. CDR3 length: 15 residues. The J segment lost 4 bases and the V segment lost 6 bases, leaving 11 bases of the junction unmatched. This sample is drawn from a study of tumor-infiltrating lymphocytes in primary liver carcinoma. From approximately 530 ng of total RNA, TCR beta-specific cDNA was reverse-transcribed using a constant-region primer. Each TCR beta library was derived from three nested multiplex PCR rounds that employed slightly modified ARM-PCR. Forward primers for TRBV1-TRBV30 and a C-beta reverse primer served the first two PCR rounds, at around 11 cycles each. TCRdb reanalysed the multiplex PCR reads using MiXCR and keeps one entry per CDR3 protein. The sample contains more than 90,000 distinct CDR3 sequences, about 62% of which appear only once.

The chain has TRBV7-8 and TRBJ2-7; 8 bases line up with TRBD1. This clonotype was obtained from a woman in her sixties with primary liver carcinoma and hepatitis B virus infection. Sample: liver tumor tissue from sampling region 2. As to subset: tumor region T2, inferior pole. CDR3 sequence reads: CASRQDRASTYEQYF. CDR3 DNA sequence: TGTGCCAGCAGACAGGACAGGGCCTCGACTTACGAGCAGTACTTC.